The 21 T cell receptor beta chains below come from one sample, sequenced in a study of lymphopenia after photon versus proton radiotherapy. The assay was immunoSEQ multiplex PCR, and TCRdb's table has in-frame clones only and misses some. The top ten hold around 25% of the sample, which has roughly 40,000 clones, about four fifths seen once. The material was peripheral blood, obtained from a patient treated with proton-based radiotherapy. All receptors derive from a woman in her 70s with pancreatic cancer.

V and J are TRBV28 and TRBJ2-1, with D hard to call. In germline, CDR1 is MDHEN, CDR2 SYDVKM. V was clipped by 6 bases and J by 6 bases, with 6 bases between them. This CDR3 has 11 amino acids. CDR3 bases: TGTGCCAGCAGCCACAGCAATGAGCAGTTCTTC. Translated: CASSHSNEQFF.

The CDR3 region has the DNA TGTGCCAGCAGCGCCGATCCACCACCGATACCGACAGAGACCCAGTACTTC. Amino acids: CASSADPPPIPTETQYF. The chain joins TRBV27 to TRBJ2-5, with D unresolved. CDR1 is MNHEY, CDR2 SMNVEV, per germline (reference sequence). This CDR3 has 17 amino acids. Trimming pared 6 bases from V and 4 bases from J, leaving 24 bases between.

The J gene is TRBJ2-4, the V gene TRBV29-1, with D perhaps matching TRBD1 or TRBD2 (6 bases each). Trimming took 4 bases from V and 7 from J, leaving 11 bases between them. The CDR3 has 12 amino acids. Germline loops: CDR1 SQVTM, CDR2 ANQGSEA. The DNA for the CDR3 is TGCAGCGTTGCGGGGGCTGGCAACATTCAGTACTTC. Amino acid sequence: CSVAGAGNIQYF.

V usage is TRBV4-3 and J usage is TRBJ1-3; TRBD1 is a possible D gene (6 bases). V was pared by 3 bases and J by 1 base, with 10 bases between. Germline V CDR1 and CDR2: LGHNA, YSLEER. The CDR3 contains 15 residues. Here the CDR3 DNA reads TGCGCCAGCAGCCAGTCGGGGGCATCTGGAAACACCATATATTTT. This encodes CASSQSGASGNTIYF.

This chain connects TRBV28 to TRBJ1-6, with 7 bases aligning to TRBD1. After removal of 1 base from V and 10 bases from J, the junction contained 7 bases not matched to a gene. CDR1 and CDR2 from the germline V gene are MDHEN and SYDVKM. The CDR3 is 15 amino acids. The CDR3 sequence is CASSLSGGCESPLHF. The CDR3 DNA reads TGTGCCAGCAGTTTATCAGGGGGTTGCGAGTCACCCCTCCACTTT.

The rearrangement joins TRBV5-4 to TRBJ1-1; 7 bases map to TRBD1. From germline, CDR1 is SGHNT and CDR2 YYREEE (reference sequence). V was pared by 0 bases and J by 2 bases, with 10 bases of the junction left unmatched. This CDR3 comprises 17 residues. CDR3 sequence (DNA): TGTGCCAGCAGCTTGGGGCCCAAACAGGGGAGAAACACTGAAGCTTTCTTT. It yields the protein CASSLGPKQGRNTEAFF.

The CDR3 here is CASSATDFFYSPLHF. The CDR3 region has the DNA TGTGCCAGCAGCGCCACGGATTTTTTTTATTCACCCCTCCACTTT. This chain joins TRBV7-8 and TRBJ1-6; D gene uncertain. V dropped 5 bases and J dropped 8 bases, with 16 bases sitting between them. Germline assignment: CDR1 SGHVS and CDR2 FQNEAQ. There are 15 residues in the CDR3.

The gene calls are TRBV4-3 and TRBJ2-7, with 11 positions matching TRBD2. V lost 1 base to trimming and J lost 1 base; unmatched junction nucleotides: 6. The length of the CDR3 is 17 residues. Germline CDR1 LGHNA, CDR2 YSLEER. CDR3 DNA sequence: TGCGCCAGCAGCCAAGGGATAGCGGGAGGGCCGTCCTACGAGCAGTACTTC. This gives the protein CASSQGIAGGPSYEQYF.

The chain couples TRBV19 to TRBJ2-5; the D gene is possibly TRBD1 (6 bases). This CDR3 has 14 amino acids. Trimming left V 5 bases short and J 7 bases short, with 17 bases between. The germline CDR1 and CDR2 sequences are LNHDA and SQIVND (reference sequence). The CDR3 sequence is CASSPTGTSATQYF. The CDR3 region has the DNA TGTGCCAGTAGTCCAACAGGGACCTCGGCGACCCAGTACTTC.

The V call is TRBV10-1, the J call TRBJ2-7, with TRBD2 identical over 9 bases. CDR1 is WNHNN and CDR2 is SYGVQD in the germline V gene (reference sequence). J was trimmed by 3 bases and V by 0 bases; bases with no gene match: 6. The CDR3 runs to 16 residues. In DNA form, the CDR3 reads TGCGCCAGCAGTGAGTCGAGGATAGCGGGGGACTACGAGCAGTACTTC. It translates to CASSESRIAGDYEQYF.

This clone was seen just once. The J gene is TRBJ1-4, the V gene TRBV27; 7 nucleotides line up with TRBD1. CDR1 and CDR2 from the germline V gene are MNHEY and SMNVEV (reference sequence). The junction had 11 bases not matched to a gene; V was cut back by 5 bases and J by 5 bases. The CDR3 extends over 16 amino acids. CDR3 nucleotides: TGTGCCAGCAGTCTACTTCCCGGGACAGTAAATGAAAAACTGTTTTTT. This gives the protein CASSLLPGTVNEKLFF. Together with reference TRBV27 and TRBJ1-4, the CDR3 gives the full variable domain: EAQVTQNPRYLITVTGKKLTVTCSQNMNHEYMSWYRQDPGLGLRQIYYSMNVEVTDKGDVPEGYKVSRKEKRNFPLILESPSPNQTSLYFCASSLLPGTVNEKLFFGSGTQLSVL.

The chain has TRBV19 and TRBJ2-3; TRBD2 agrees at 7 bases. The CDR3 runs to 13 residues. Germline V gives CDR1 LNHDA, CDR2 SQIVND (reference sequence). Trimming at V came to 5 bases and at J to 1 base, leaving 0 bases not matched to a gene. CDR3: CASSLAGTDTQYF. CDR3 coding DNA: TGTGCCAGTAGTCTAGCGGGCACAGATACGCAGTATTTT.

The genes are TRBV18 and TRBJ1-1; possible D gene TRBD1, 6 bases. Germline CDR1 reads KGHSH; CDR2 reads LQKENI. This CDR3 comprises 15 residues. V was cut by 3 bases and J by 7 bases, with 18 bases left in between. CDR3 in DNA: TGTGCCAGCTCACCTTTACAGGGCCTTAGGGGTGAAGCTTTCTTT. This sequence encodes CASSPLQGLRGEAFF.

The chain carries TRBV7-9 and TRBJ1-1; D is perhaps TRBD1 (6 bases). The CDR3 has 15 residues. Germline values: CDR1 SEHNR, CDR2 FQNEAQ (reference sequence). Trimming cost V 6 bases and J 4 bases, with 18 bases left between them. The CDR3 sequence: CASSLSGAGGTEAFF. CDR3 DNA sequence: TGTGCCAGCAGTTTATCAGGGGCAGGAGGCACTGAAGCTTTCTTT.

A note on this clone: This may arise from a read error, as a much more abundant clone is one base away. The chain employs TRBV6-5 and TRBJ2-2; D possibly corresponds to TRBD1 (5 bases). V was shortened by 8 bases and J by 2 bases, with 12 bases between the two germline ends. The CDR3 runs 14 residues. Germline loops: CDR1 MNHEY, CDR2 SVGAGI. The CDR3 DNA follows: TGTGCCAGCCGACGGCAGGGAAACACCGGGGAGCTGTTTTTT. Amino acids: CASRRQGNTGELFF.

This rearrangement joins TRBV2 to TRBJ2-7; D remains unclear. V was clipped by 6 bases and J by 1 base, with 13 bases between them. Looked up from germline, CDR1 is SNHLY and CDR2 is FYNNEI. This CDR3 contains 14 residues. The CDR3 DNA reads TGTGCCAGCAGGGTGGTGGGTCCTTCCTACGAGCAGTACTTC. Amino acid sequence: CASRVVGPSYEQYF.

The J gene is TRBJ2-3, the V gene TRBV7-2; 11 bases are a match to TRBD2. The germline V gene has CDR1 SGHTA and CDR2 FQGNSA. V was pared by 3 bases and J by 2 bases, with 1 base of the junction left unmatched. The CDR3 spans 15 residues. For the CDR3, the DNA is TGTGCCAGCAGCTTGACTAGCGGGACCACAGATACGCAGTATTTT. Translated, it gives CASSLTSGTTDTQYF.

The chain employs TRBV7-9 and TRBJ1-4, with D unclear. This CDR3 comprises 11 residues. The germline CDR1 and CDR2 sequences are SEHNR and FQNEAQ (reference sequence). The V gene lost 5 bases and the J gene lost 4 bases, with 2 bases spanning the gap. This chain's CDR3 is CASSRNEKLFF. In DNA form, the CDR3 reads TGTGCCAGCAGCCGTAATGAAAAACTGTTTTTT.

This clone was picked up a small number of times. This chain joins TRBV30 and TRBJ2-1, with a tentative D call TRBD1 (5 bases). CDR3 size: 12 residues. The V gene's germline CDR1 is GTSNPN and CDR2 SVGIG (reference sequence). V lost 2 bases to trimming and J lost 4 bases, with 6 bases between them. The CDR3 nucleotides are TGTGCCTGGAGTACAGGATACAATGAGCAGTTCTTC. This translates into CAWSTGYNEQFF.

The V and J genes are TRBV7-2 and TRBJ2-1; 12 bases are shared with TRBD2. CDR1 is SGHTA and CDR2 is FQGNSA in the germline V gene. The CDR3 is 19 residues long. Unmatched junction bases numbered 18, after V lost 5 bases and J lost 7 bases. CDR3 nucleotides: TGTGCCAGCAGCCAGGGGTACCCAACTGGACTAGCGGGAATGAATGAGCAGTTCTTC. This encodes CASSQGYPTGLAGMNEQFF.

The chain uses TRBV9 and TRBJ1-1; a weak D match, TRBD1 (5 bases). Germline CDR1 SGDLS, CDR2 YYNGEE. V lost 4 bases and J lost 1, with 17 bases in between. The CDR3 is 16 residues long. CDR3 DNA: TGTGCCAGCAGCCCCCGGGGCCCCTGGGAGAACACTGAAGCTTTCTTT. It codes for CASSPRGPWENTEAFF.